This T cell receptor (beta chain) comes out of a study of early stage breast cancer tumors. Per the germline V gene, CDR1 is SQVTM and CDR2 is ANQGSEA. V shed 6 bases, J shed 4 bases, and the junction held 8 bases outside the gene matches. The CDR3 has 13 amino acids. The method was immunoSEQ multiplex PCR; TCRdb's version includes in-frame clones alone and lacks a portion of them. The sample contains 45,000 to 60,000 clones, 85% to 95% of which appear only once. Study findings and constraints: Blood repertoires resembled normal breast more than tumor.

This clone appeared a single time. Its specificity is unknown. The chain links TRBV29-1 to TRBJ1-2; TRBD1 aligns across 7 bases. This TCR was sampled from a person aged 70 to 80 with breast cancer. Sequenced: blood. As DNA, the CDR3 is TGCAGCGTCGATTCAGGGGGAGGCTATGGCTACACCTTC. Encoded protein: CSVDSGGGYGYTF.